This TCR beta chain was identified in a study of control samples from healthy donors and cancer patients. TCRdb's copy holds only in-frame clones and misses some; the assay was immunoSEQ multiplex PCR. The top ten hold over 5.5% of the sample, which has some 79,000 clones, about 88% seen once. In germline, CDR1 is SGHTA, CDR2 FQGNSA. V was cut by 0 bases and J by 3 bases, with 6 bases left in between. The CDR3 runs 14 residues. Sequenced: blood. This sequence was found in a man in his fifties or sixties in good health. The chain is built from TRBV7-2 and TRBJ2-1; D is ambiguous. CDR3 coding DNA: TGTGCCAGCAGCTTAGCCCCTCTCTACAATGAGCAGTTCTTC. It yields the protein CASSLAPLYNEQFF. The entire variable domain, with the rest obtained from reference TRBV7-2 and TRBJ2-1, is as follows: GAGVSQSPSNKVTEKGKDVELRCDPISGHTALYWYRQSLGQGLEFLIYFQGNSAPDKSGLPSDRFSAERTGGSVSTLTIQRTQQEDSAVYLCASSLAPLYNEQFFGPGTRLTVL.